The next 15 T cell receptor beta chains were all read from a single sample in a study of vaccination and CD4 T cells after COVID-19 (dated by TCRdb to 2021 to 2024). The treatment or condition label on this specimen signifies: approximately nine-day PBMC culture with coronavirus spike peptide pools or control peptides (ViraFEST assay). No cognate antigen is known for these TCRs. The protocol used for the library was PCR. The sequencer was an Illumina iSeq 100. TCR sequencing of DNA from cultured CD4+ T cells used the Oncomine TCR Beta short-read assay at the Johns Hopkins FTIC core. Using fastp trimming at Q25 and MiXCR clonotype assembly, TCRdb reanalyzed the public sequencing data and kept in-frame beta chains. Entries are consolidated by CDR3 protein sequence, retaining the most common genes and DNA. The sample has about 16,000 distinct CDR3 sequences on record, approximately 50% of them singletons. The ten largest clones represent over 7.5% of the sample.

The sequenced sample consisted of CD4+ T cells from blood, cultured in vitro. These TCRs come from a human donor who had recovered from COVID-19.

The CDR3 region is CASSVPAGGTYNEQFF. CDR3 DNA: TGTGCCAGTAGTGTCCCAGCAGGAGGTACCTACAATGAGCAGTTCTTC. V and J are TRBV19 and TRBJ2-1; D might be TRBD2 (5 bases). The CDR3 has 16 residues. V lost 5 bases and J 2 bases, leaving 16 bases between the germline ends. Germline V lookup: CDR1 LNHDA, CDR2 SQIVND (reference sequence).

The chain combines TRBV19 with TRBJ2-7; TRBD1 agrees at 8 bases. The CDR3 is 15 amino acids. Germline V CDR1 and CDR2: LNHDA, SQIVND (reference sequence). Trimming cost V 4 bases and J 7 bases; bases outside gene matches: 12. The CDR3 sequence: CASSSGTGGLREQYF. DNA of the CDR3: TGTGCCAGTAGTAGCGGGACAGGTGGCCTCCGGGAGCAGTACTTC.

The chain links TRBV12-3 or TRBV12-4 to TRBJ1-3; weak D call: TRBD1 (5 bases). V lost 5 bases to trimming and J lost 0 bases, with 8 bases between them. This CDR3 spans 14 amino acids. The CDR3 DNA reads as TGTGCCAGCAGTATGGGGGTCTCTGGAAACACCATATATTTT. As protein: CASSMGVSGNTIYF.

V usage is TRBV9 and J usage is TRBJ1-1; D unclear. Germline lookup yields CDR1 SGDLS and CDR2 YYNGEE. This CDR3 has 13 amino acids. V was shortened by 0 bases and J by 1 base, with 4 bases between the two germline ends. For the CDR3, the DNA is TGTGCCAGCAGCGTAGCCCAGAACACTGAAGCTTTCTTT. Its protein product is CASSVAQNTEAFF.

This chain joins TRBV20-1 and TRBJ2-3, with 11 nucleotides matching TRBD2. This CDR3 has 15 amino acids. Germline V lookup: CDR1 DFQATT, CDR2 SNEGSKA (reference sequence). V lost 5 bases and J lost 4; bases outside the gene matches: 8. The CDR3 spells CSAPSASGRPDTQYF. DNA of the CDR3: TGCAGTGCTCCCTCGGCTAGCGGGAGGCCAGATACGCAGTATTTT.

This clonotype was found a few times. This chain joins TRBV20-1 and TRBJ2-3; 12 nucleotides match TRBD2. In germline, CDR1 is DFQATT, CDR2 SNEGSKA (reference sequence). This CDR3 contains 18 residues. The V segment lost 0 bases and the J segment 0 bases; nucleotides outside the gene matches: 7. CDR3 in DNA: TGCAGTGCTAGAGATCGGCTAGCGGGAGGGTCTAGCACAGATACGCAGTATTTT. Its protein product is CSARDRLAGGSSTDTQYF.

This clonotype was seen a few times. The chain has TRBV30 and TRBJ1-2, with 10 bases aligning to TRBD1. The germline V gene encodes CDR1 GTSNPN and CDR2 SVGIG (reference sequence). CDR3 length equals 16 residues. The V segment lost 7 bases and the J segment 5 bases; nucleotides outside the gene matches: 16. As DNA, the CDR3 is TGTGCCTACATAAACTCCGGGACAGGGGTAGAGTATGGCTACACCTTC. Residues: CAYINSGTGVEYGYTF.

There are a few counts of this clonotype. The chain joins TRBV19 to TRBJ2-2; D not certain. This CDR3 comprises 12 residues. The germline V gene has CDR1 LNHDA and CDR2 SQIVND (reference sequence). V shed 5 bases and J shed 4 bases, with 5 bases lying between them. As DNA, the CDR3 is TGTGCCAGTAGTCTTGGCACCGGGGAGCTGTTTTTT. Its protein is CASSLGTGELFF.

Here the CDR3 reads CASRRGSISGANVLTF. The CDR3, as DNA: TGTGCCAGCCGGCGGGGGTCTATCTCTGGGGCCAACGTCCTGACTTTC. The chain couples TRBV27 to TRBJ2-6; 7 nucleotides agree with TRBD2. From germline, CDR1 is MNHEY and CDR2 SMNVEV (reference sequence). The CDR3 spans 16 residues. With 8 bases clipped from V and 0 bases from J, the junction kept 7 bases outside the gene matches. The entire variable domain, with the rest obtained from reference TRBV27 and TRBJ2-6, is as follows: EAQVTQNPRYLITVTGKKLTVTCSQNMNHEYMSWYRQDPGLGLRQIYYSMNVEVTDKGDVPEGYKVSRKEKRNFPLILESPSPNQTSLYFCASRRGSISGANVLTFGAGSRLTVL.

This clonotype was seen a handful of times. V is TRBV11-2 and J is TRBJ1-2; a possible D gene is TRBD1 (5 bases). The length of the CDR3 is 16 residues. Looked up from germline, CDR1 is SGHAT and CDR2 is FQNNGV. V lost 5 bases, J lost 3 bases, and 19 bases lay in between. DNA of the CDR3: TGTGCCAGCAGCCTTATTAGGGGCCTGATGGACTATGGCTACACCTTC. This gives the protein CASSLIRGLMDYGYTF.

The gene calls are TRBV20-1 and TRBJ1-5; weak D call: TRBD1 (6 bases). CDR1 is DFQATT and CDR2 is SNEGSKA in the germline V gene (reference sequence). Trimming pared 3 bases from V and 5 bases from J, leaving 17 bases between. The CDR3 has 15 residues. The CDR3 loop is CSASKWQGSDQPQHF. The CDR3 DNA reads TGCAGTGCTAGTAAGTGGCAGGGGTCGGATCAGCCCCAGCATTTT.

The V gene is TRBV12-3 or TRBV12-4, the J gene TRBJ2-7; 9 nucleotides align to TRBD2. The CDR3 runs to 14 residues. V gave up 6 bases and J gave up 3 bases; unmatched junction bases: 6. The CDR3 loop is CASSLAGRHYEQYF. For the CDR3, the DNA is TGTGCCAGCAGCCTAGCGGGAAGGCACTACGAGCAGTACTTC.

This clonotype was counted once. The chain is built from TRBV15 and TRBJ1-6; D is perhaps TRBD1 (5 bases). Germline values: CDR1 LNHNV, CDR2 YYDKDF (reference sequence). Trimming left V 3 bases short and J 6 bases short, with 12 bases between. CDR3 length equals 15 residues. This CDR3 is CATSSGGGGNSPLHF. The CDR3 nucleotides read TGTGCCACCAGCAGTGGGGGGGGGGGTAATTCACCCCTCCACTTT.

This clonotype has just one count. The chain recombines TRBV29-1 with TRBJ1-2; TRBD1 aligns across 11 bases. This CDR3 has 12 residues. CDR1 is SQVTM, CDR2 ANQGSEA, per germline. V shed 7 bases, J shed 3 bases, and the junction held 1 base outside the gene matches. The CDR3 sequence is CSGGQGDYGYTF. DNA for the CDR3: TGCAGCGGGGGACAGGGGGACTATGGCTACACCTTC.

The chain recombines TRBV19 with TRBJ1-4; 9 bases fit TRBD1. The CDR3 has 14 residues. With V trimmed by 6 bases and J by 7 bases, 6 bases remained unmatched. Germline values: CDR1 LNHDA, CDR2 SQIVND (reference sequence). The CDR3 loop is CASRRTGAPEKLFF. DNA of the CDR3: TGTGCCAGTAGACGGACAGGGGCGCCTGAAAAACTGTTTTTT.